The T cell receptor (beta chain) described here comes from a study of lung T cells in sarcoidosis with Löfgren's syndrome. In the study overall: Löfgren's syndrome patients were the main repertoire analysis focus. Study-wide findings and caveats: TRAV12-1 preferentially paired with TRBV2, with homologous CDR3s. Shared TRAV12-1 and TRBV2 CDR3 motifs were reported across several patients. TRAV12-1 and TRBV2 were reportedly most expanded in Löfgren's patients.

Germline-derived CDR1 and CDR2 are MDHEN and SYDVKM. The CDR3 length is 12 residues. TCRdb ran MiXCR on the reads and lists one entry per CDR3 protein. The sample has tens of thousands of distinct CDR3 sequences, around 20% seen once. For this clonotype: Its antigen is as yet unknown. Being one base from a much bigger clone, this may be a read error.

Sequenced input: CD4+ T cells from PBMCs. The TCR sequence derives from a human donor with sarcoidosis (Löfgren's syndrome or another form), or a control subject (not recorded which). This chain connects TRBV28 to TRBJ1-2; no reliable D call. CDR3 sequence reads: CASGLSLDGYTF. As DNA, the CDR3 is TGTGCCAGCGGTTTATCCTTGGATGGCTACACCTTC.